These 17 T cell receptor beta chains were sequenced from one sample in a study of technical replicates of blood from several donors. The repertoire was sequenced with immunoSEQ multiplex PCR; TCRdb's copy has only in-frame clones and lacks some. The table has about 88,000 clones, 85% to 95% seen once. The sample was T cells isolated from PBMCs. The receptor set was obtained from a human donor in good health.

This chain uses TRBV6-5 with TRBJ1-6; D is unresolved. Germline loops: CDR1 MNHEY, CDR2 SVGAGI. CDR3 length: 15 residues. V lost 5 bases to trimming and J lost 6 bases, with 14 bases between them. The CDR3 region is CASSRGINPNSPLHF. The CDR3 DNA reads TGTGCCAGCAGTCGCGGGATCAATCCTAATTCACCCCTCCACTTT.

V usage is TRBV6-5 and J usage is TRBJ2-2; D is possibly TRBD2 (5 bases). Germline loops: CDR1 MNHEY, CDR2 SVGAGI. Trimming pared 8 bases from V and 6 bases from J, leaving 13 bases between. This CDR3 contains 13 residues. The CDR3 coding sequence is TGTGCCAGCTCGATCCGGGGTCCCGGGGAGCTGTTTTTT. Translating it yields CASSIRGPGELFF.

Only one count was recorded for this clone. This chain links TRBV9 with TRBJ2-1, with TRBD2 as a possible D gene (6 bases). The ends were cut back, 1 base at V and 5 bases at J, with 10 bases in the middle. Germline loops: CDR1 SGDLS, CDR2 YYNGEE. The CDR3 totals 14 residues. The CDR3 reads CASSVSRDNNEQFF. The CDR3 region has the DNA TGTGCCAGCAGCGTATCGCGGGATAACAATGAGCAGTTCTTC.

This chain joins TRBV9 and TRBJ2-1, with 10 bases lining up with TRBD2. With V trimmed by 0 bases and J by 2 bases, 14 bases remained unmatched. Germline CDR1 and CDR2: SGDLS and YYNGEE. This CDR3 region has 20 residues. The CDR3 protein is CASSVDLSGGARRTYNEQFF. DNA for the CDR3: TGTGCCAGCAGCGTAGACCTAAGCGGGGGGGCGCGAAGAACCTACAATGAGCAGTTCTTC. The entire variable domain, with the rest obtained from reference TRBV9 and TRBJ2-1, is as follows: DSGVTQTPKHLITATGQRVTLRCSPRSGDLSVYWYQQSLDQGLQFLIQYYNGEERAKGNILERFSAQQFPDLHSELNLSSLELGDSALYFCASSVDLSGGARRTYNEQFFGPGTRLTVL.

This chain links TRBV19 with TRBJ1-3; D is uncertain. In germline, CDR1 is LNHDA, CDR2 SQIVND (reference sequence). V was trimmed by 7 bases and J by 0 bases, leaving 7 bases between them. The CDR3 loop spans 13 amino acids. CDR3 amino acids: CASNEGSGNTIYF. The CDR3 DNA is TGTGCCAGTAATGAGGGCTCTGGAAACACCATATATTTT.

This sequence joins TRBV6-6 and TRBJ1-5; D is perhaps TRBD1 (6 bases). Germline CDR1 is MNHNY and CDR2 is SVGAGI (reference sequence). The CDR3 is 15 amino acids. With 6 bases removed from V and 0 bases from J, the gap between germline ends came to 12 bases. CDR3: CASSQGHLSNQPQHF. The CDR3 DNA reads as TGTGCCAGCAGCCAGGGACACCTTAGCAATCAGCCCCAGCATTTT.

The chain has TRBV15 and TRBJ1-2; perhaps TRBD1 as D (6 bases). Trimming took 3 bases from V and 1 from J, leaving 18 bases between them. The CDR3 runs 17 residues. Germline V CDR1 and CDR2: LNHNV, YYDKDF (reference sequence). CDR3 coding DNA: TGTGCCACCAGCAGGAGGGACACCAACCGCTATAACTATGGCTACACCTTC. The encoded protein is CATSRRDTNRYNYGYTF.

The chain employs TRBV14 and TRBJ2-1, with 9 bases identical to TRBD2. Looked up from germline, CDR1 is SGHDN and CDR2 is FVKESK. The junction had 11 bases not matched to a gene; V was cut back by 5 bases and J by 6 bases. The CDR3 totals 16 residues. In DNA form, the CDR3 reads TGTGCCAGCAGCTTATTCATCGGGACTAGCAGCAATGAGCAGTTCTTC. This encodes CASSLFIGTSSNEQFF.

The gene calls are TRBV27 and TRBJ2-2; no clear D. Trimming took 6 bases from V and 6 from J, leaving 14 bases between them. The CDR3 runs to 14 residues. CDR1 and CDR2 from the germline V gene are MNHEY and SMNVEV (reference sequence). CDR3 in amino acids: CASSQPPVPGELFF. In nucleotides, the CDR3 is TGTGCCAGCAGCCAACCTCCGGTCCCCGGGGAGCTGTTTTTT.

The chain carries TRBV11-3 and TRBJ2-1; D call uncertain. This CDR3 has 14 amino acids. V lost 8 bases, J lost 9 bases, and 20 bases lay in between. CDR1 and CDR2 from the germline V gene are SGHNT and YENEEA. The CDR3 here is CASGRTETWVEQFF. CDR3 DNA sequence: TGTGCCAGCGGGCGAACCGAGACCTGGGTTGAGCAGTTCTTC.

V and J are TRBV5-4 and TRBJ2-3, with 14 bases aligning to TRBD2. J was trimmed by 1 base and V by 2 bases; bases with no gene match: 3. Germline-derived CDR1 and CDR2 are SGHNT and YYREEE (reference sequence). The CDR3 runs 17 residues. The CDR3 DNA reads TGTGCCAGCAGCTTAGGGGGACTAGCGGGAGGCACAGATACGCAGTATTTT. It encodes CASSLGGLAGGTDTQYF.

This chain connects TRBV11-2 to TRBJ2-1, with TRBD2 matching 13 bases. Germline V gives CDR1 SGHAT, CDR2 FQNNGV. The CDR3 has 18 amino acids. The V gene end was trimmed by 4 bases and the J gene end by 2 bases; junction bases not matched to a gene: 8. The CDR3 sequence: CASSSRTSGSQPYNEQFF. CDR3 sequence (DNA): TGTGCCAGCAGCTCTCGGACTAGCGGGAGCCAACCCTACAATGAGCAGTTCTTC.

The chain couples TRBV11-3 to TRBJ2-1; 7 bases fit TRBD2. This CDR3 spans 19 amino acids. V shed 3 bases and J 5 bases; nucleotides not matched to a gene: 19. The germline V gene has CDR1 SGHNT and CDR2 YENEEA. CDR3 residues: CASSLGRWVLARSDNEQFF. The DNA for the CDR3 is TGTGCCAGCAGCTTGGGCCGGTGGGTACTAGCGAGAAGCGACAATGAGCAGTTCTTC.

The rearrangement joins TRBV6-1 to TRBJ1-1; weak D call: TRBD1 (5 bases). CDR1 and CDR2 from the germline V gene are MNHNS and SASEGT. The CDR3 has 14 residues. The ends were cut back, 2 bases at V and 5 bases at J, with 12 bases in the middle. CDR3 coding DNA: TGTGCCAGCAGTGAACAGGGTGGGTGGACTGAAGCTTTCTTT. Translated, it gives CASSEQGGWTEAFF.

The CDR3 reads CASSFAGGSDTEAFF. For the CDR3, the DNA is TGTGCCAGCAGTTTTGCCGGGGGTTCCGACACTGAAGCTTTCTTT. The genes are TRBV6-1 and TRBJ1-1; maybe TRBD1 (5 bases). V was cut by 5 bases and J by 3 bases, with 16 bases left in between. Germline CDR1 MNHNS, CDR2 SASEGT. The CDR3 sequence is 15 residues long.

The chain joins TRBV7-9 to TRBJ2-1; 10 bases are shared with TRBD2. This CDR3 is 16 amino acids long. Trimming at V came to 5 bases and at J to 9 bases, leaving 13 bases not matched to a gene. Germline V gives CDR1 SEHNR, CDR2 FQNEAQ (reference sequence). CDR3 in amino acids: CASSPDYLAGVGEQFF. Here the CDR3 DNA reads TGTGCCAGCAGCCCCGACTATCTAGCGGGAGTTGGTGAGCAGTTCTTC.

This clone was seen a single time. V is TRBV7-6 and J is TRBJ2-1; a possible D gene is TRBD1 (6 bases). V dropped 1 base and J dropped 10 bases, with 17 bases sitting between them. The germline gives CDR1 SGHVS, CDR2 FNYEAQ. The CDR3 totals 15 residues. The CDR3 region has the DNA TGTGCCAGCAGCTTAGTGGGGGCGGCTTCTAAGGAGCAGTTCTTC. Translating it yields CASSLVGAASKEQFF.